The 23 T cell receptor beta chains presented below share a single source sample, sequenced in a study of PD-1 blockade in classical Hodgkin lymphoma. This table comes from immunoSEQ multiplex PCR, and its TCRdb copy is limited to in-frame clones, with some not included. The data show about 19,000 clones, more than 75% seen once. Regarding time point: cycle 4 day 1 (C4D1), after 5 to 7 weeks of nivolumab. Every patient relapsed after autologous stem cell transplantation, and brentuximab vedotin exposure varied. The sequencing used peripheral blood mononuclear cells (PBMCs), collected before the fourth cycle of nivolumab. Receptors were obtained from a human donor with classical Hodgkin lymphoma.

The chain links TRBV6-5 to TRBJ2-5; 8 positions agree with TRBD1. V was pared by 5 bases and J by 5 bases, with 7 bases of the junction left unmatched. The germline V gene has CDR1 MNHEY and CDR2 SVGAGI. The CDR3 is made up of 14 amino acids. The CDR3 DNA reads as TGTGCCAGCAGTCCGACAGGGGCGGACGAGACCCAGTACTTC. Its protein product is CASSPTGADETQYF.

This chain links TRBV5-1 with TRBJ2-2; no definite D call. V was trimmed by 0 bases and J by 0 bases, leaving 6 bases between them. Germline V gene sequence: CDR1 SGHRS, CDR2 YFSETQ. This CDR3 is built from 15 residues. CDR3 protein: CASSLGSTNTGELFF. CDR3 nucleotide sequence: TGCGCCAGCAGCTTGGGGTCCACGAACACCGGGGAGCTGTTTTTT.

The J gene is TRBJ1-3, the V gene TRBV6-5, with D perhaps TRBD1 (5 bases). Germline loops: CDR1 MNHEY, CDR2 SVGAGI. The CDR3 runs to 16 residues. Trimming shortened V by 1 base and J by 4 bases, and 14 bases separated the two germline ends. The CDR3 loop is CASSYLDSGIGNTIYF. The CDR3, as DNA: TGTGCCAGCAGTTACTTAGACTCAGGGATCGGAAACACCATATATTTT.

The chain couples TRBV2 to TRBJ2-5, with 9 positions matching TRBD2. V lost 8 bases to trimming and J lost 2 bases; unmatched junction nucleotides: 6. This CDR3 region has 14 residues. Germline assignment: CDR1 SNHLY and CDR2 FYNNEI. CDR3: CASGSGGLQETQYF. The CDR3 DNA is TGTGCCAGCGGTAGCGGGGGCCTACAAGAGACCCAGTACTTC.

The V gene is TRBV7-8, the J gene TRBJ1-2, with D maybe TRBD1 (5 bases). The germline gives CDR1 SGHVS, CDR2 FQNEAQ. The ends were cut back, 0 bases at V and 0 bases at J, with 8 bases in the middle. The CDR3 has 15 amino acids. DNA of the CDR3: TGTGCCAGCAGCTTAGCAATGACAGCTAACTATGGCTACACCTTC. It encodes CASSLAMTANYGYTF. The full variable domain, completed using reference TRBV7-8 and TRBJ1-2, is GAGVSQSPRYKVAKRGQDVALRCDPISGHVSLFWYQQALGQGPEFLTYFQNEAQLDKSGLPSDRFFAERPEGSVSTLKIQRTQQEDSAVYLCASSLAMTANYGYTFGSGTRLTVV.

V gene TRBV7-9 combines with J gene TRBJ1-1; possibly TRBD1 for D (5 bases). V was trimmed by 2 bases and J by 4 bases, leaving 14 bases between them. The CDR3 has 15 residues. CDR1 is SEHNR and CDR2 is FQNEAQ in the germline V gene (reference sequence). The CDR3: CASSLKLMGGTEAFF. The CDR3 DNA follows: TGTGCCAGCAGCTTAAAACTAATGGGGGGCACTGAAGCTTTCTTT.

The chain uses TRBV5-5 and TRBJ1-4, with D maybe TRBD1 (6 bases). Between the trimmed V and J ends, which lost 0 bases and 5 bases, there was a span of 11 bases. From germline, CDR1 is SGHKS and CDR2 YYEKEE (reference sequence). The CDR3 totals 15 residues. The CDR3 DNA reads as TGTGCCAGCAGCTTGGGTGACAGGACCAATGAAAAACTGTTTTTT. Residues: CASSLGDRTNEKLFF.

The chain combines TRBV6-6 with TRBJ2-7; 10 nucleotides agree with TRBD1. The V and J ends lost 6 bases and 0 bases, in that order; junction bases with no gene match: 5. The CDR3 consists of 15 residues. The germline V gene encodes CDR1 MNHNY and CDR2 SVGAGI (reference sequence). The CDR3: CASRPGTGVSYEQYV. The CDR3 bases are TGTGCCAGCAGACCGGGGACAGGGGTCTCCTACGAGCAGTACGTC.

V and J are TRBV12-5 and TRBJ1-3; D might be TRBD1 (5 bases). The V gene lost 8 bases and the J gene lost 2 bases, with 16 bases spanning the gap. Germline assignment: CDR1 LGHNT and CDR2 FRNRAP. This CDR3 is 15 amino acids long. Here the CDR3 DNA reads TGTGCTAGTATTGCGGGCGCGGGGGCTGGAAACACCATATATTTT. It specifies CASIAGAGAGNTIYF.

This rearrangement joins TRBV2 to TRBJ2-7, with D perhaps matching TRBD1 (6 bases). Germline assignment: CDR1 SNHLY and CDR2 FYNNEI. Trimming left V 5 bases short and J 0 bases short, with 14 bases between. The CDR3 is 15 residues long. CDR3 sequence (DNA): TGTGCCAGCAGTTCGGGACACAGGAGCTCCTACGAGCAGTACGTC. It translates to CASSSGHRSSYEQYV.

This clone is medium-sized (0.01 to 0.1%) by share. The rearrangement joins TRBV27 to TRBJ2-7; TRBD1 agrees at 8 bases. The CDR3 contains 14 residues. Trimming removed 8 bases from V and 0 bases from J; junction bases left unmatched: 6. Per the germline V gene, CDR1 is MNHEY and CDR2 is SMNVEV (reference sequence). CDR3 region: CASWGQASSYEQYV. The DNA of the CDR3 is TGTGCCAGCTGGGGACAGGCCAGCTCCTACGAGCAGTACGTC.

The chain uses TRBV5-4 and TRBJ2-5, with 7 positions matching TRBD2. Germline assignment: CDR1 SGHNT and CDR2 YYREEE (reference sequence). The CDR3 is 16 amino acids. With V trimmed by 1 base and J by 4 bases, 10 bases remained unmatched. CDR3: CASSLFRGSAGETQYF. DNA of the CDR3: TGTGCCAGCAGCTTGTTTCGCGGGAGTGCCGGAGAGACCCAGTACTTC.

This clone appeared a few times. This sequence joins TRBV7-8 and TRBJ1-5, with D possibly matching TRBD1 (6 bases). The CDR3 is 14 amino acids. Germline V gene lookup returns CDR1 SGHVS and CDR2 FQNEAQ. Trimming cost V 6 bases and J 5 bases, with 14 bases left between them. The CDR3 loop reads CASSAAQGYQPQHF. DNA of the CDR3: TGTGCCAGCAGTGCGGCCCAGGGGTATCAGCCCCAGCATTTT.

This sequence joins TRBV9 and TRBJ2-3; possible D gene TRBD2, 5 bases. V lost 2 bases, J lost 0 bases, and 13 bases lay in between. The CDR3 sequence is 16 residues long. Looked up from germline, CDR1 is SGDLS and CDR2 is YYNGEE. This CDR3 is CASSVDLAHSTDTQYF. In nucleotides, the CDR3 is TGTGCCAGCAGCGTCGATCTAGCCCATAGCACAGATACGCAGTATTTT.

This clone was recorded a few times. The chain recombines TRBV6-5 with TRBJ1-6; D might be TRBD1 (6 bases). The CDR3 is made up of 14 amino acids. V was shortened by 5 bases and J by 7 bases, with 12 bases between the two germline ends. CDR1 is MNHEY and CDR2 is SVGAGI in the germline V gene. The CDR3 nucleotides read TGTGCCAGCAGTCGACAGGTGATAAATTCACCCCTCCACTTT. Its translation: CASSRQVINSPLHF.

The CDR3 loop is CASSLRGQNYQPQHF. CDR3 DNA: TGTGCCAGCAGCCTAAGGGGACAGAACTATCAGCCCCAGCATTTT. The V call is TRBV27, the J call TRBJ1-5; 7 bases are a match to TRBD1. The CDR3 totals 15 residues. With 6 bases clipped from V and 5 bases from J, the junction kept 10 bases outside the gene matches. Germline loops: CDR1 MNHEY, CDR2 SMNVEV (reference sequence).

This clone was seen once. V and J are TRBV5-4 and TRBJ1-6; 10 nucleotides agree with TRBD1. From germline, CDR1 is SGHNT and CDR2 YYREEE (reference sequence). The CDR3 totals 17 residues. Losses at the gene ends were 3 bases for V and 7 bases for J; bases not matched to a gene: 10. CDR3 amino acids: CASSSPRQGASNSPLHF. The CDR3 DNA reads as TGTGCCAGCAGCTCCCCTAGACAGGGGGCCTCCAATTCACCCCTCCACTTT.

The chain uses TRBV28 and TRBJ2-3; TRBD1 agrees at 9 bases. The CDR3 extends over 16 amino acids. V lost 6 bases to trimming and J lost 3 bases; unmatched junction nucleotides: 10. The V gene's germline CDR1 is MDHEN and CDR2 SYDVKM. CDR3: CASRPTGTGLTDTQYF. The CDR3 bases are TGTGCCAGCAGACCCACCGGGACAGGGTTGACAGATACGCAGTATTTT.

The gene calls are TRBV4-1 and TRBJ2-2; the match to TRBD2 covers 10 bases. V lost 0 bases and J lost 7; bases outside the gene matches: 17. CDR3 length: 20 amino acids. Germline-derived CDR1 and CDR2 are MGHRA and YSYEKL. The CDR3 coding sequence is TGCGCCAGCAGCCAAGATCCAGCCAGGAGCGGGAGGGCCGGAGTCGGGGAGCTGTTTTTT. Translated, it gives CASSQDPARSGRAGVGELFF.

The chain is built from TRBV15 and TRBJ1-6, with unresolved D. The CDR3 runs to 14 residues. Deletions cut 5 bases from V and 6 bases from J, with 11 bases between. Germline assignment: CDR1 LNHNV and CDR2 YYDKDF (reference sequence). CDR3 in amino acids: CATSPSGFNSPLHF. The CDR3 DNA reads as TGTGCCACCAGCCCCAGCGGGTTTAATTCACCCCTCCACTTT.

The CDR3 bases are TGTGCCAGCAGCTTAGGTACTCTAGCGGGAGACTCTGGGGCCAACGTCCTGACTTTC. Translated: CASSLGTLAGDSGANVLTF. The chain uses TRBV7-9 and TRBJ2-6; 10 bases line up with TRBD2. Germline V lookup: CDR1 SEHNR, CDR2 FQNEAQ (reference sequence). CDR3 size: 19 residues. The V segment lost 1 base and the J segment 0 bases; nucleotides outside the gene matches: 6.

The chain recombines TRBV30 with TRBJ1-6; 7 bases are a match to TRBD1. Germline V gives CDR1 GTSNPN, CDR2 SVGIG (reference sequence). This CDR3 spans 17 amino acids. J lost 0 bases, V lost 3 bases, and 8 bases had no gene match. CDR3 residues: CAWRLDRSSSYNSPLHF. CDR3 DNA sequence: TGTGCCTGGAGACTGGACAGGTCAAGCTCCTATAATTCACCCCTCCACTTT.

This sequence joins TRBV9 and TRBJ2-2; D unresolved. V was pared by 3 bases and J by 5 bases, with 8 bases between. Germline CDR1 SGDLS, CDR2 YYNGEE. CDR3 size: 13 residues. CDR3 amino acids: CASSATPTGELFF. The CDR3 coding sequence is TGTGCCAGCAGCGCTACCCCAACCGGGGAGCTGTTTTTT.